The following is a T cell receptor beta chain sequence with its context. Here immunoSEQ multiplex PCR was the method, and the copy in TCRdb shows in-frame clones only, minus some. The sample holds over 80,000 clones, 79% seen once. CDR1 and CDR2 from the germline V gene are LGHNA and YSLEER. With 4 bases clipped from V and 7 bases from J, the junction kept 13 bases outside the gene matches. The CDR3 totals 17 residues. The data belong to a study of control samples from healthy donors and cancer patients. Sequenced material: blood. The receptor's source is a woman between 25 and 40 years old in good health. The V and J genes are TRBV4-3 and TRBJ2-2, with 9 bases lining up with TRBD1. The CDR3 nucleotides are TGCGCCAGCAGCCGCGGCGCCGGGACAGGGCTTTTCGGGGAGCTGTTTTTT. It encodes CASSRGAGTGLFGELFF.